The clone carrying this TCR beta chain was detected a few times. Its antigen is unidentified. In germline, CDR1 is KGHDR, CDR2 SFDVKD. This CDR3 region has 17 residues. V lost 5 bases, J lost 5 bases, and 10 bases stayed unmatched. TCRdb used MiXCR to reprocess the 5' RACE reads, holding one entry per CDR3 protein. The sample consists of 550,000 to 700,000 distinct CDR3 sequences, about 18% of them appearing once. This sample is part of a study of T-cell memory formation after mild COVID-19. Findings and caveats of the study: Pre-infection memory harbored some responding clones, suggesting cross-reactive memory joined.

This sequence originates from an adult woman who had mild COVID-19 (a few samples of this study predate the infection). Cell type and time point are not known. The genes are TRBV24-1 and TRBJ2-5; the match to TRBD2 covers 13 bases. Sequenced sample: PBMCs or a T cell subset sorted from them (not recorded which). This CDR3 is CATSGYGTSGARETQYF. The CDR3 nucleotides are TGTGCCACCAGTGGTTACGGGACTAGCGGGGCTAGGGAGACCCAGTACTTC.